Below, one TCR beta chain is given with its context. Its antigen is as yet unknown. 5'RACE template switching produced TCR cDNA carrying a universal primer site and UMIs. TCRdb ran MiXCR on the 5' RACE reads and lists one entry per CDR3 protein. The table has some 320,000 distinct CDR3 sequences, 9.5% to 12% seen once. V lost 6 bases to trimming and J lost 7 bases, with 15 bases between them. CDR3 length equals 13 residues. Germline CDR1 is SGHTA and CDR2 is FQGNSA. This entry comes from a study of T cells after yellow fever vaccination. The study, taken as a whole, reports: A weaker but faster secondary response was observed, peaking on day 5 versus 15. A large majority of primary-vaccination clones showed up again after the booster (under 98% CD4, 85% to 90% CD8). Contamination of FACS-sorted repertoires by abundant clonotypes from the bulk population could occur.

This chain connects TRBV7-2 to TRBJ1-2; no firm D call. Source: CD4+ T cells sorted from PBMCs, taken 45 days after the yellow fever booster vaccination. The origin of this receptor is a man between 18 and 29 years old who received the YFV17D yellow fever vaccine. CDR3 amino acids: CASRDLESSGYTF. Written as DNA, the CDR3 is TGTGCCAGCAGAGACCTCGAGAGCTCTGGCTACACCTTC.